These 29 T cell receptor beta chains originate from one sample sequenced in a study of CXCR3-negative and CXCR3-positive naive CD8 T cells. Study conclusions and caveats: CXCR3-negative naive cells had less hydrophobic TRB CDR3s than did CXCR3-positive naive cells.

These receptors have no known antigen. Each TRB cDNA library was prepared by 5' RACE (with UMI labels). TCRdb reanalyzed the 5' RACE reads and collapses them to one entry per CDR3 protein, without DNA. Its clone listing holds around 88,000 distinct CDR3 sequences. Sequenced sample: naive CXCR3+ CD8+ T cells from blood. The subset denotes: CD45RO-CCR7+CD27+CD95- naive CD8+ T cells expressing CXCR3 (TNR3+). The source of these receptors is a human donor in good health. Some clones in this sample may be carry-over from other donors' samples.

V is TRBV7-6 and J is TRBJ2-2; the D gene TCRdb calls, TRBD1, cannot be checked with no DNA. CDR3 size: 16 residues. Germline CDR1 and CDR2: SGHVS and FNYEAQ. The CDR3 region is CASSLDPGGITGELFF.

This chain links TRBV6-2 or TRBV6-3 with TRBJ2-7; TCRdb outputs TRBD2, but without DNA this stays unchecked. In germline, CDR1 is MNHEY, CDR2 SVGEGT. The CDR3 loop spans 11 amino acids. The CDR3 loop is CASKGIYEQYF.

The gene calls are TRBV20-1 and TRBJ2-5. The CDR3 is made up of 15 amino acids. The germline gives CDR1 DFQATT, CDR2 SNEGSKA (reference sequence). CDR3: CSAGVGLRSKETQYF.

CDR3 sequence reads: CSVRVSGGTSYNEQFF. V and J are TRBV29-1 and TRBJ2-1; TCRdb indicates TRBD2, and absent DNA this call remains unverified. The germline CDR1 and CDR2 sequences are SQVTM and ANQGSEA. The CDR3 sequence is 16 residues long.

The chain links TRBV29-1 to TRBJ2-4; checking the TCRdb D call of TRBD1 is not possible without DNA. Germline V gives CDR1 SQVTM, CDR2 ANQGSEA. The CDR3 consists of 12 residues. The CDR3 protein is CSVEGGGNIQYF. Full variable domain (remainder filled in from reference TRBV29-1 and TRBJ2-4): SAVISQKPSRDICQRGTSLTIQCQVDSQVTMMFWYRQQPGQSLTLIATANQGSEATYESGFVIDKFPISRPNLTFSTLTVSNMSPEDSSIYLCSVEGGGNIQYFGAGTRLSVL.

This CDR3 is CASSGASSGPDTQYF. This chain links TRBV12-3 or TRBV12-4 with TRBJ2-3; TCRdb returns TRBD2, unconfirmable since there is no DNA. The CDR3 runs to 15 residues.

This chain connects TRBV13 to TRBJ2-7. The CDR3 is made up of 14 amino acids. Germline V gene lookup returns CDR1 PRHDT and CDR2 FYEKMQ (reference sequence). The CDR3 sequence: CASSLSVGSYEQYF. Combining the CDR3 with reference TRBV13 and TRBJ2-7 gives the whole variable domain AAGVIQSPRHLIKEKRETATLKCYPIPRHDTVYWYQQGPGQDPQFLISFYEKMQSDKGSIPDRFSAQQFSDYHSELNMSSLELGDSALYFCASSLSVGSYEQYFGPGTRLTVT.

The CDR3 loop reads CASSSGACYNEQFF. The V call is TRBV27, the J call TRBJ2-1; TCRdb's D call, TRBD1, is unchecked because there is no DNA. This CDR3 contains 14 residues. Germline V gene lookup returns CDR1 MNHEY and CDR2 SMNVEV (reference sequence).

The gene calls are TRBV29-1 and TRBJ1-1. The germline CDR1 and CDR2 sequences are SQVTM and ANQGSEA. The CDR3 covers 14 residues. CDR3 residues: CSVAPNSGFTEAFF.

V usage is TRBV28 and J usage is TRBJ2-4; TCRdb's assignment of TRBD1 cannot be checked, as there is no DNA. CDR3 length: 16 residues. Germline V gene lookup returns CDR1 MDHEN and CDR2 SYDVKM. CDR3 protein: CASSRGPGQGKNIQYF.

This chain links TRBV7-9 with TRBJ2-7. Germline CDR1 and CDR2: SEHNR and FQNEAQ (reference sequence). The CDR3 sequence is 13 residues long. CDR3 protein: CASSLSDLYEQYF.

The chain employs TRBV3-1 and TRBJ2-2; TCRdb designates TRBD1, a call that cannot be tested without DNA. The CDR3 runs to 19 residues. The germline V gene has CDR1 LGHDT and CDR2 YNNKEL (reference sequence). This chain's CDR3 is CASSQDFVPGQSNTGELFF.

This rearrangement joins TRBV29-1 to TRBJ2-1. The CDR3 has 13 amino acids. Germline values: CDR1 SQVTM, CDR2 ANQGSEA. CDR3 in amino acids: CSADGRGYNEQFF.

CDR3 sequence: CSVEIQAGYTF. The chain links TRBV29-1 to TRBJ1-2; TCRdb's D gene call, TRBD1, goes unchecked for lack of DNA. The CDR3 consists of 11 residues. CDR1 is SQVTM and CDR2 is ANQGSEA in the germline V gene.

The CDR3 sequence: CASSHRTSGGAPDTQYF. The chain has TRBV6-4 and TRBJ2-3; checking the TCRdb D call of TRBD2 is not possible without DNA. The CDR3 totals 17 residues. In germline, CDR1 is MRHNA, CDR2 SNTAGT.

The chain is built from TRBV14 and TRBJ2-2; the TRBD1 assignment by TCRdb is unverifiable without DNA. Germline CDR1 SGHDN, CDR2 FVKESK. The CDR3 has 16 residues. The CDR3 here is CASSPVGGTNTGELFF.

The chain uses TRBV7-2 and TRBJ2-2; the D gene TCRdb calls, TRBD1, cannot be checked with no DNA. The CDR3 loop spans 13 amino acids. Germline CDR1 and CDR2: SGHTA and FQGNSA. The CDR3 sequence: CASRNRGTGELFF.

The J gene is TRBJ2-1, the V gene TRBV10-3; no DNA is available, so the TRBD2 call from TCRdb remains unchecked. CDR1 and CDR2 (germline): ENHRY, SYGVKD. This CDR3 has 17 residues. The CDR3 region is CAISDGTSGARDNEQFF.

The CDR3 protein is CSARGRDRDILYEQYF. The chain recombines TRBV20-1 with TRBJ2-7; TCRdb designates TRBD1, a call that cannot be tested without DNA. The CDR3 is 16 amino acids. CDR1 and CDR2 from the germline V gene are DFQATT and SNEGSKA (reference sequence).

The rearrangement links TRBV7-9 to TRBJ2-7; TCRdb designates TRBD2, a call that cannot be tested without DNA. This CDR3 spans 14 amino acids. The germline V gene has CDR1 SEHNR and CDR2 FQNEAQ (reference sequence). CDR3: CASRPPAGGLEQYF.

The rearrangement links TRBV6-1 to TRBJ2-3; TCRdb names TRBD2, which stays unverified in the absence of DNA. This CDR3 contains 17 residues. CDR1 is MNHNS and CDR2 is SASEGT in the germline V gene. The CDR3: CASSTGLAGGYTDTQYF.

The chain uses TRBV12-3 or TRBV12-4 and TRBJ1-6. CDR3 size: 16 residues. The CDR3 loop reads CASSRGPSSYNSPLHF.

The V gene is TRBV20-1, the J gene TRBJ2-7; lacking DNA, the TRBD1 call made by TCRdb goes unchecked. Germline CDR1 and CDR2: DFQATT and SNEGSKA (reference sequence). The CDR3 has 14 amino acids. CDR3 sequence: CSARGDWGPYEQYF.

The rearrangement joins TRBV12-3 or TRBV12-4 to TRBJ2-2. The CDR3 length is 11 residues. CDR3 amino acids: CASSEPGELFF.

The rearrangement joins TRBV6-2 or TRBV6-3 to TRBJ2-1; TCRdb outputs TRBD2, but without DNA this stays unchecked. This CDR3 has 16 amino acids. Germline V gene lookup returns CDR1 MNHEY and CDR2 SVGEGT. CDR3 amino acids: CASSYDLAGSDNEQFF.

Here the CDR3 reads CASSQVQGEDQPQHF. The chain uses TRBV4-3 and TRBJ1-5; the D call of TRBD1 rests on TCRdb alone, since no DNA is present to check it. This CDR3 is built from 15 residues. Germline V lookup: CDR1 LGHNA, CDR2 YSLEER.

The J gene is TRBJ2-2, the V gene TRBV12-3 or TRBV12-4; TCRdb proposes TRBD2, but this gene call is untestable without DNA. The CDR3 is made up of 15 amino acids. The CDR3 is CASSLRAGNTGELFF.

The chain couples TRBV7-9 to TRBJ2-5; the TRBD1 assignment by TCRdb is unverifiable without DNA. Germline V gene lookup returns CDR1 SEHNR and CDR2 FQNEAQ (reference sequence). The CDR3 consists of 14 residues. CDR3 residues: CASRGTVTQETQYF.

The CDR3 sequence is CASSGGYEQFF. The chain employs TRBV27 and TRBJ2-1; without DNA, the TCRdb call of TRBD1 cannot be checked. CDR1 MNHEY and CDR2 SMNVEV come from the germline V gene (reference sequence). The CDR3 is 11 residues long.